This entry lists 24 T cell receptor beta chains sequenced from one sample in a study of shared clonotypes between healthy human individuals. The assay was immunoSEQ multiplex PCR, and TCRdb's table has in-frame clones only and misses some. The sample has roughly 700,000 clones, around 67% seen once. The sequenced sample was memory CD4+ T cells sorted from blood. Subset denoted: CD45RA-negative fraction. The receptors shown here come from a woman in her thirties in good health.

The V and J genes are TRBV6-4 and TRBJ2-1; D may match TRBD1 or TRBD2 (5 bases each). Per the germline V gene, CDR1 is MRHNA and CDR2 is SNTAGT. V dropped 4 bases and J dropped 6 bases, with 10 bases sitting between them. The CDR3 has 13 amino acids. CDR3 DNA: TGTGCCAGCAGTGGGCAGAGGGGCAATGAGCAGTTCTTC. Its protein is CASSGQRGNEQFF.

The CDR3 DNA sequence: TGCGCCAGCAGCTTCACTAGCGGGAGTGGGTGGGAGACCCAGTACTTC. Its protein is CASSFTSGSGWETQYF. The V call is TRBV5-1, the J call TRBJ2-5; 11 bases fit TRBD2. Germline CDR1 is SGHRS and CDR2 is YFSETQ. V was pared by 2 bases and J by 5 bases, with 8 bases of the junction left unmatched. This CDR3 comprises 16 residues.

This rearrangement joins TRBV29-1 to TRBJ2-3; D tentatively reads TRBD1 or TRBD2 (6 bases each). CDR1 and CDR2 (germline): SQVTM, ANQGSEA. V lost 3 bases, J lost 7 bases, and 17 bases lay in between. The CDR3 length is 14 residues. The CDR3 loop is CSVDGGGGANTQYF. The CDR3 region has the DNA TGCAGCGTTGATGGTGGGGGCGGGGCAAATACGCAGTATTTT.

V is TRBV11-1 and J is TRBJ2-7; D not certain. Germline CDR1 is SGHAT and CDR2 is FQDESV (reference sequence). This CDR3 comprises 14 residues. Trimming cost V 0 bases and J 6 bases, with 12 bases left between them. This CDR3 is CASSLAQLPGEQYF. CDR3 nucleotide sequence: TGTGCCAGCAGCTTAGCACAGCTTCCTGGCGAGCAGTACTTC.

The genes are TRBV28 and TRBJ2-1; D unresolved. The V gene's germline CDR1 is MDHEN and CDR2 SYDVKM. V was clipped by 5 bases and J by 8 bases, with 10 bases between them. The CDR3 contains 12 residues. In DNA, the CDR3 is TGTGCCAGCAGTCCCCGCCCCCATGAGCAGTTCTTC. It is translated as CASSPRPHEQFF.

The CDR3 region is CASSGGGNNQPQHF. In DNA form, the CDR3 reads TGTGCCAGCAGTGGGGGAGGTAACAATCAGCCCCAGCATTTT. The V and J genes are TRBV28 and TRBJ1-5; perhaps TRBD1 as D (5 bases). This CDR3 contains 14 residues. The germline V gene encodes CDR1 MDHEN and CDR2 SYDVKM. V was trimmed by 5 bases and J by 3 bases, leaving 11 bases between them.

This clone was picked up one time. The chain is built from TRBV11-2 and TRBJ1-3, with D unresolved. Between the trimmed V and J ends, which lost 6 bases and 2 bases, there was a span of 11 bases. Per germline, CDR1 SGHAT and CDR2 FQNNGV. This CDR3 contains 14 residues. The CDR3 loop reads CASSQRRTGNTIYF. CDR3 bases: TGTGCCAGCAGTCAACGGAGGACTGGAAACACCATATATTTT.

The chain has TRBV5-1 and TRBJ1-4, with D maybe TRBD1 (5 bases). Germline V gene data show CDR1 as SGHRS and CDR2 as YFSETQ. V dropped 4 bases and J dropped 6 bases, with 10 bases sitting between them. This CDR3 spans 13 amino acids. The CDR3 spells CASSMTTDEKLFF. CDR3 bases: TGCGCCAGCAGCATGACGACAGATGAAAAACTGTTTTTT.

This clone was found a few times. This sample also contains other DNA sequences that code for the same CDR3. This rearrangement joins TRBV15 to TRBJ2-2; D may be TRBD2 (5 bases). This CDR3 has 14 residues. With 0 bases removed from V and 6 bases from J, the gap between germline ends came to 8 bases. The V gene's germline CDR1 is LNHNV and CDR2 YYDKDF (reference sequence). The CDR3 loop is CATSRDRGPGELFF. CDR3 sequence (DNA): TGTGCCACCAGCAGAGATCGGGGTCCCGGGGAGCTGTTTTTT.

This clone was counted between two and nine times. The genes are TRBV27 and TRBJ2-7, with D perhaps matching TRBD1 or TRBD2 (5 bases each). CDR3 length: 12 amino acids. The germline CDR1 and CDR2 sequences are MNHEY and SMNVEV (reference sequence). The V gene lost 3 bases and the J gene lost 6 bases, with 9 bases spanning the gap. The CDR3 protein is CASSFMRGEQYF. The CDR3 DNA reads as TGTGCCAGCAGTTTTATGAGGGGCGAGCAGTACTTC.

The chain joins TRBV7-9 to TRBJ2-1, with unresolved D. The V end lost 1 base, the J end lost 8 bases, and 12 bases lay between the germline ends. Looked up from germline, CDR1 is SEHNR and CDR2 is FQNEAQ (reference sequence). This CDR3 spans 14 amino acids. In DNA, the CDR3 is TGTGCCAGCAGCTTAGGCGGTTCGTGGGATGAGCAGTTCTTC. Translating it yields CASSLGGSWDEQFF. Based on the CDR3 plus reference TRBV7-9 and TRBJ2-1, the full variable domain is DTGVSQNPRHKITKRGQNVTFRCDPISEHNRLYWYRQTLGQGPEFLTYFQNEAQLEKSRLLSDRFSAERPKGSFSTLEIQRTEQGDSAMYLCASSLGGSWDEQFFGPGTRLTVL.

A note on this clone: This may stem from a read error, because a much larger clone lies one nucleotide away. The rearrangement links TRBV11-2 to TRBJ2-2; D not resolved. The germline V gene has CDR1 SGHAT and CDR2 FQNNGV. V lost 2 bases to trimming and J lost 3 bases, with 4 bases between them. This CDR3 has 13 residues. CDR3 in amino acids: CASSLTDTGELFF. CDR3 sequence (DNA): TGTGCCAGCAGCTTAACCGACACCGGGGAGCTGTTTTTT.

This clone was observed a handful of times. The CDR3: CASRIRPTSSGELFF. CDR3 nucleotides: TGTGCCAGCAGGATAAGACCGACTAGTTCCGGGGAGCTGTTTTTT. The chain joins TRBV27 to TRBJ2-2; maybe TRBD2 (6 bases). In germline, CDR1 is MNHEY, CDR2 SMNVEV (reference sequence). This CDR3 has 15 amino acids. V gave up 6 bases and J gave up 6 bases, with 17 bases separating them.

In DNA form, the CDR3 reads TGCGCCAGCAGTGAGTCGACTCTGCGGGACACTGAAGCTTTCTTT. Translating gives CASSESTLRDTEAFF. This chain uses TRBV10-2 with TRBJ1-1; D gene unclear. The germline V and J ends were trimmed by 0 bases and 3 bases, with 11 bases remaining between them. This CDR3 comprises 15 residues. CDR1 and CDR2 from the germline V gene are WSHSY and SAAADI.

This clone was seen only a few times. The chain combines TRBV11-2 with TRBJ2-7; D is perhaps TRBD1 (6 bases). The CDR3 runs 12 residues. Trimming removed 1 base from V and 9 bases from J, with 10 bases in between. Per germline, CDR1 SGHAT and CDR2 FQNNGV. CDR3 coding DNA: TGTGCCAGCAGCTTAGTCGGCAGGGGGCAGTACTTC. Translation gives CASSLVGRGQYF.

Ten or more counts support this clone. The chain employs TRBV19 and TRBJ2-2, with 11 bases matching TRBD2. CDR1 and CDR2 (germline): LNHDA, SQIVND (reference sequence). This CDR3 spans 16 amino acids. The trim removed 4 bases at V and 1 base at J, leaving 2 bases unmatched. The chain's CDR3 is CASSKGTSGNTGELFF. DNA of the CDR3: TGTGCCAGTAGTAAGGGGACTAGCGGGAACACCGGGGAGCTGTTTTTT.

This chain joins TRBV5-4 and TRBJ2-3, with unresolved D. V was pared by 4 bases and J by 7 bases, with 13 bases between. The germline V gene has CDR1 SGHNT and CDR2 YYREEE (reference sequence). CDR3 length: 13 residues. CDR3 bases: TGTGCCAGCAGCCCAGGAGAGGAGTATACGCAGTATTTT. This codes for CASSPGEEYTQYF.

The chain is built from TRBV29-1 and TRBJ2-1; the match to TRBD2 covers 13 bases. V lost 6 bases and J lost 6; bases outside the gene matches: 8. The CDR3 consists of 15 residues. CDR1 is SQVTM and CDR2 is ANQGSEA in the germline V gene. DNA for the CDR3: TGCAGCGTCCGAGGACTAGCGGGAGTCCCCAATGAGCAGTTCTTC. Protein: CSVRGLAGVPNEQFF.

A note on this clone: A read error is possible here, since a much larger clone lies one base away. The identical CDR3 is also encoded by other nucleotide sequences in the sample. This chain connects TRBV5-1 to TRBJ2-1; 7 positions agree with TRBD2. In germline, CDR1 is SGHRS, CDR2 YFSETQ. Germline trimming cut 2 bases from V and 1 base from J; bases unmatched to any gene: 3. The CDR3 loop spans 15 amino acids. CDR3 bases: TGCGCCAGCAGCTTCTCTAGCGGTTCCTACAATGAGCAGTTCTTC. Its protein product is CASSFSSGSYNEQFF.

The chain employs TRBV6-1 and TRBJ2-2; TRBD1 might be the D (5 bases). V was shortened by 3 bases and J by 3 bases, with 11 bases between the two germline ends. CDR1 is MNHNS, CDR2 SASEGT, per germline. The CDR3 is 15 amino acids. CDR3 coding DNA: TGTGCCAGCAGTGAGTTGGTACAGGACACCGGGGAGCTGTTTTTT. Protein sequence: CASSELVQDTGELFF.

Remarks on this clone: At one end the junction does not follow the germline gene, possibly because of a read error. The genes are TRBV20-1 and TRBJ2-4; D is unresolved. In germline, CDR1 is DFQATT, CDR2 SNEGSKA (reference sequence). CDR3 size: 10 residues. The CDR3 DNA sequence: TGCAGTGCACAGAAGAGGATTCAGTGCTTC. It specifies CSAQKRIQCF.

This chain uses TRBV18 with TRBJ2-2; 10 positions agree with TRBD1. The CDR3 is made up of 15 amino acids. Germline CDR1 KGHSH, CDR2 LQKENI. J was trimmed by 7 bases and V by 4 bases; bases with no gene match: 6. In DNA form, the CDR3 reads TGTGCCAGCTCACGAGGACAGGGGGACCTCGGGGAGCTGTTTTTT. This gives the protein CASSRGQGDLGELFF.

Points on this clone: The sample holds other DNA sequences that translate to the same CDR3. The J gene is TRBJ1-4, the V gene TRBV28, with D uncertain. CDR1 and CDR2 (germline): MDHEN, SYDVKM. This CDR3 has 14 amino acids. V dropped 3 bases and J dropped 2 bases, with 7 bases sitting between them. The CDR3 bases are TGTGCCAGCAGTTTGGGTGGTACTAATGAAAAACTGTTTTTT. Translation: CASSLGGTNEKLFF.

About this clone: Other DNA variants within this sample encode the same CDR3. The chain is built from TRBV29-1 and TRBJ2-1; tentative D call: TRBD2 (6 bases). Trimming left V 7 bases short and J 8 bases short, with 9 bases between. The germline CDR1 and CDR2 sequences are SQVTM and ANQGSEA. The CDR3 consists of 10 residues. The CDR3 is CSGGGHEQFF. CDR3 in DNA: TGCAGCGGGGGAGGACATGAGCAGTTCTTC.